This is a list of T cell receptor beta chains from one sample in a study of beta chain features in type 1 diabetes. The repertoire was sequenced with immunoSEQ multiplex PCR; TCRdb's copy has only in-frame clones and lacks some. The table includes 150,000 to 190,000 clones, about 7.3% detected once. Sequenced input: central memory CD4+ T cells from blood. The receptor source for this set is a man between 18 and 29 years old in good health. Both conserved end residues are part of each CDR3. The D gene is left open where the match is weak. Clone size is stated in some rows and not others, as once, few, many or a class when expanded.

>NA|TRBJ1-3|TRBV10-3|few
CAISDTGAGNTIYF
TGTGCCATCAGTGATACGGGGGCTGGAAACACCATATATTTT
>TRBD1|TRBJ2-5|TRBV2|few
CASRGTAAGTQYF
TGTGCCAGCAGAGGGACAGCCGCAGGGACCCAGTACTTC
>TRBD1|TRBJ2-1|TRBV5-6|NA
CASSPPGQGIGEQFF
TGTGCCAGCAGCCCCCCGGGACAGGGAATTGGTGAGCAGTTCTTC
>NA|TRBJ2-3|TRBV30|NA
CAWSRSQGGVDTQYF
TGTGCCTGGTCCCGGAGTCAGGGGGGCGTCGATACGCAGTATTTT
>NA|TRBJ2-2|TRBV9|NA
CASSPQDTLVTGELFF
TGTGCCAGCAGCCCTCAGGACACCCTAGTAACCGGGGAGCTGTTTTTT
>NA|TRBJ2-1|TRBV14|few
CASSRSGGIYNEQFF
TGTGCCAGCAGCCGAAGTGGGGGGATCTACAATGAGCAGTTCTTC
>NA|TRBJ1-2|TRBV7-2|NA
CASSRGAPSYGYTF
TGTGCCAGCAGCCGGGGAGCCCCCTCTTATGGCTACACCTTC
>NA|TRBJ1-3|TRBV18|few
CASSPPEGLDTIYF
TGTGCCAGCTCACCACCCGAGGGTTTGGACACCATATATTTT
>NA|TRBJ2-3|TRBV7-2|few
CASSFWLSTDTQYF
TGTGCCAGCAGCTTTTGGCTTAGCACAGATACGCAGTATTTT
>TRBD1|TRBJ2-7|TRBV16|NA
CASSQFSDRGYEQYF
TGTGCCAGCAGCCAATTCAGCGACAGGGGCTACGAGCAGTACTTC
>TRBD1|TRBJ2-2|TRBV15|NA
CATSRGELRGLTGELFF
TGTGCCACCAGCAGAGGAGAACTTAGGGGGCTTACCGGGGAGCTGTTTTTT
>TRBD2|TRBJ2-1|TRBV11-2|NA
CASSFPLAGANEQFF
TGTGCCAGCAGCTTCCCCTTAGCGGGTGCAAATGAGCAGTTCTTC
>TRBD1|TRBJ2-2|TRBV13|NA
CASSLFTRTGGGTGELFF
TGTGCCAGCAGCTTATTCACCCGGACAGGGGGCGGCACCGGGGAGCTGTTTTTT
>NA|TRBJ1-3|TRBV7-2|few
CASSPDRSSGNTIYF
TGTGCCAGCAGCCCCGACAGGTCCTCTGGAAACACCATATATTTT
>NA|TRBJ1-1|TRBV28|many
CASSPRPGQKAFF
TGTGCCAGCAGTCCCCGTCCGGGACAAAAAGCTTTCTTT
>NA|TRBJ2-2|TRBV7-9|few
CASSSRRRDTGELFF
TGTGCCAGCAGCTCTCGCCGCCGAGACACCGGGGAGCTGTTTTTT
>TRBD1|TRBJ2-2|TRBV13|NA
CASSLRTGDGELFF
TGTGCCAGCAGCTTGCGGACAGGGGACGGGGAGCTGTTTTTT
>TRBD2|TRBJ2-3|TRBV4-2|NA
CASSQERGGSSGGTTYTQYF
TGTGCCAGCAGCCAAGAAAGAGGGGGGTCTAGCGGGGGAACAACATATACGCAGTATTTT
>NA|TRBJ1-3|TRBV6-1|few
CASSESQAGNTIYF
TGTGCCAGCAGTGAATCACAGGCTGGAAACACCATATATTTT
>TRBD2|TRBJ2-1|TRBV6-5|NA
CASSYLASGRGHEQFF
TGTGCCAGCAGTTACTTGGCTAGCGGGAGGGGTCATGAGCAGTTCTTC
>TRBD2|TRBJ2-1|TRBV4-2|NA
CASSQAIGLAANEQFF
TGTGCCAGCAGCCAAGCGATTGGACTAGCAGCCAATGAGCAGTTCTTC
>TRBD2|TRBJ2-1|TRBV30|few
CAWSVRDRGYWGTSGSGYNEQFF
TGTGCCTGGAGTGTCCGGGACAGGGGGTATTGGGGGACTAGCGGGAGTGGTTACAATGAGCAGTTCTTC
>TRBD2|TRBJ2-1|TRBV4-1|many
CASSPGLAGANEQFF
TGCGCCAGCAGCCCGGGACTAGCGGGGGCCAATGAGCAGTTCTTC
>NA|TRBJ2-2|TRBV29-1|few
CSVGGRGMNTGELFF
TGCAGCGTTGGGGGCAGGGGAATGAACACCGGGGAGCTGTTTTTT
>TRBD1|TRBJ2-6|TRBV10-3|few
CAARQGYSGANVLTF
TGTGCCGCAAGACAGGGTTATTCTGGGGCCAACGTCCTGACTTTC
>NA|TRBJ2-7|TRBV25-1|few
CASSEPYNSYEQYF
TGTGCCAGCAGTGAACCGTATAACTCCTACGAGCAGTACTTC
>TRBD1|TRBJ1-6|TRBV7-9|few
CASSRQGTGTRSPLHF
TGTGCCAGCAGCCGGCAAGGGACAGGGACTAGGTCACCCCTCCACTTT
>NA|TRBJ1-2|TRBV7-2|NA
CASSLPARHYGYTF
TGTGCCAGCAGCTTACCCGCCAGGCACTATGGCTACACCTTC
>TRBD1|TRBJ1-1|TRBV28|few
CASSPPGQGNTEAFF
TGTGCCAGCAGTCCGCCGGGACAGGGGAACACTGAAGCTTTCTTT
>NA|TRBJ2-7|TRBV7-2|many
CASSASYEQYF
TGTGCCAGCAGCGCCAGCTACGAGCAGTACTTC
>TRBD2|TRBJ2-3|TRBV18|NA
CASSLSGGTDTQYF
TGTGCCAGCTCACTGAGCGGGGGTACAGATACGCAGTATTTT
>NA|TRBJ2-6|TRBV7-2|few
CASSQGSGQGANVLTF
TGTGCCAGCAGCCAAGGTTCAGGGCAAGGGGCCAACGTCCTGACTTTC
>TRBD1|TRBJ2-7|TRBV30|few
CAGTDSYEQYF
TGTGCCGGGACAGATTCCTACGAGCAGTACTTC
>NA|TRBJ1-1|TRBV19|few
CASSIDIPTALNTEAFF
TGTGCCAGTAGTATAGATATTCCGACAGCCCTGAACACTGAAGCTTTCTTT
>TRBD2|TRBJ2-1|TRBV28|NA
CASSLTGTSGSDEQFF
TGTGCCAGCAGTTTAACGGGGACTAGCGGGAGTGATGAGCAGTTCTTC
>NA|TRBJ2-7|TRBV27|NA
CASTTPYRASQGEQYF
TGTGCCAGCACCACACCTTACAGGGCGAGTCAAGGGGAGCAGTACTTC
>TRBD1|TRBJ1-2|TRBV4-3|NA
CASSQGAHSGTGNGYTF
TGCGCCAGCAGCCAAGGGGCCCATTCAGGGACAGGGAATGGCTACACCTTC
>TRBD1|TRBJ2-7|TRBV10-3|few
CAISFNAGTGGIYEQYF
TGTGCCATCAGTTTTAACGCCGGGACAGGGGGCATCTACGAGCAGTACTTC
>TRBD1|TRBJ1-5|TRBV4-2|NA
CASSRQGASNQPQHF
TGTGCCAGCAGCCGACAGGGGGCTAGCAATCAGCCCCAGCATTTT
>NA|TRBJ1-2|TRBV5-6|NA
CASSRPDSQYGYTF
TGTGCCAGCAGCCGGCCCGACAGCCAATATGGCTACACCTTC
>NA|TRBJ2-5|TRBV11-2|few
CASSLGPNPEETQYF
TGTGCCAGCAGCTTAGGCCCTAACCCCGAGGAGACCCAGTACTTC
>TRBD2|TRBJ2-7|TRBV4-1|few
CASSQAGTSGGSSYEQYF
TGCGCCAGCAGCCAAGCCGGGACTAGCGGGGGAAGCTCCTACGAGCAGTACTTC
>NA|TRBJ2-7|TRBV27|few
CASIIKAGLLYEQYF
TGTGCCAGCATTATAAAGGCGGGCTTACTCTACGAGCAGTACTTC
>TRBD2|TRBJ2-2|TRBV14|NA
CASSQTSGRAGELFF
TGTGCCAGCAGCCAGACTAGCGGGAGAGCCGGGGAGCTGTTTTTT
>TRBD1|TRBJ2-7|TRBV5-6|few
CASSLVGQGNEQYF
TGTGCCAGCAGCTTGGTTGGACAGGGGAACGAGCAGTACTTC
>TRBD1|TRBJ2-2|TRBV28|few
CASSPTGQGAGGELFF
TGTGCCAGCAGTCCCACGGGACAGGGGGCGGGCGGGGAGCTGTTTTTT
>NA|TRBJ2-3|TRBV5-6|few
CASSSGGAPTDTQYF
TGTGCCAGCAGCTCTGGGGGCGCACCCACAGATACGCAGTATTTT
>NA|TRBJ2-3|TRBV7-3|few
CASSSGQIRTDTQYF
TGTGCCAGCAGCTCTGGACAGATTCGAACAGATACGCAGTATTTT